Below, 29 T cell receptor beta chains from the same sample are listed, as sequenced in a study of cytomegalovirus exposure and HLA in healthy donors. Primers included in the PCR were 60 Vbeta and 13 Jbeta primers. Here immunoSEQ multiplex PCR was the method, and the copy in TCRdb shows in-frame clones only, minus some. The table records 150,000 to 250,000 clones, around 86% of them present only once. Sequenced sample: PBMCs. The receptor set was obtained from a woman between 50 and 59 years old in good health and CMV-seropositive.

This sequence joins TRBV19 and TRBJ2-7, with 8 nucleotides matching TRBD1. J gave up 4 bases and V 3 bases, and 8 bases lay outside the gene matches. The germline CDR1 and CDR2 sequences are LNHDA and SQIVND (reference sequence). CDR3 length: 15 amino acids. CDR3 coding DNA: TGTGCCAGTAGTATCCGGACAGGGAGGTCATACGAGCAGTACTTC. Its protein is CASSIRTGRSYEQYF.

The chain couples TRBV19 to TRBJ1-1; D remains unclear. The V and J ends lost 5 bases and 6 bases respectively, with 13 bases between them. Germline V gives CDR1 LNHDA, CDR2 SQIVND (reference sequence). The CDR3 covers 13 residues. The CDR3 nucleotides are TGTGCCAGTAGTCCCCGAGACACGGCTGAAGCTTTCTTT. Translated: CASSPRDTAEAFF.

J is TRBJ1-2 and V is TRBV6-5; the D gene is possibly TRBD1 (6 bases). In germline, CDR1 is MNHEY, CDR2 SVGAGI. The CDR3 totals 14 residues. The ends were cut back, 7 bases at V and 4 bases at J, with 16 bases in the middle. The CDR3 protein is CASTTGSRSYGYTF. CDR3 in DNA: TGTGCCAGCACCACAGGGTCCCGGTCCTATGGCTACACCTTC.

This clone occurred a few times. J is TRBJ2-3 and V is TRBV19, with TRBD1 identical over 7 bases. The CDR3 loop spans 15 amino acids. Germline CDR1 reads LNHDA; CDR2 reads SQIVND (reference sequence). J was trimmed by 2 bases and V by 4 bases; bases with no gene match: 6. The CDR3 spells CASSTGQRYTDTQYF. CDR3 coding DNA: TGTGCCAGTAGTACGGGACAGCGTTACACAGATACGCAGTATTTT.

In its sample, this clone was seen a few times. The V gene is TRBV19, the J gene TRBJ2-7; 11 bases line up with TRBD1. With 3 bases clipped from V and 4 bases from J, the junction kept 11 bases outside the gene matches. Germline CDR1 is LNHDA and CDR2 is SQIVND (reference sequence). This CDR3 is built from 17 residues. DNA for the CDR3: TGTGCCAGTAGTATCCGGACCGGGACAGGGGGAGGTTACGAGCAGTACTTC. Translation gives CASSIRTGTGGGYEQYF.

This sequence joins TRBV6-4 and TRBJ1-1, with 8 bases matching TRBD1. This CDR3 is built from 13 residues. Germline CDR1 is MRHNA and CDR2 is SNTAGT. Trimming removed 3 bases from V and 4 bases from J; junction bases left unmatched: 1. The CDR3 sequence: CASSEQGGTEAFF. CDR3 DNA sequence: TGTGCCAGCAGTGAACAGGGGGGCACTGAAGCTTTCTTT.

The chain joins TRBV2 to TRBJ2-6; maybe TRBD2 (5 bases). V lost 2 bases, J lost 1 base, and 15 bases lay in between. This CDR3 has 18 amino acids. CDR1 and CDR2 (germline): SNHLY, FYNNEI. Here the CDR3 DNA reads TGTGCCAGCAGTGAAAGGCGGGTCCTGTTTTCTGGGGCCAACGTCCTGACTTTC. The encoded protein is CASSERRVLFSGANVLTF.

The CDR3 sequence is CASSQVLGTGNTIYF. As DNA, the CDR3 is TGCGCCAGCAGCCAAGTACTGGGCACAGGAAACACCATATATTTT. The chain employs TRBV4-1 and TRBJ1-3; D gene uncertain. The V gene's germline CDR1 is MGHRA and CDR2 YSYEKL. Trimming shortened V by 1 base and J by 4 bases, and 11 bases separated the two germline ends. The CDR3 consists of 15 residues.

This clone was recorded only once. The sample carries other DNA sequences with the same CDR3. The chain has TRBV28 and TRBJ2-7; perhaps TRBD2 as D (6 bases). Trimming pared 5 bases from V and 4 bases from J, leaving 18 bases between. The length of the CDR3 is 15 residues. Germline V gives CDR1 MDHEN, CDR2 SYDVKM. The CDR3 spells CASSRPGSGEYEQYF. The CDR3, as DNA: TGTGCCAGCAGTCGCCCGGGGTCGGGGGAATACGAGCAGTACTTC.

The rearrangement uses TRBV28 and TRBJ2-1; the D gene is possibly TRBD2 (6 bases). Trimming left V 6 bases short and J 7 bases short, with 10 bases between. In germline, CDR1 is MDHEN, CDR2 SYDVKM. The CDR3 is made up of 12 amino acids. The CDR3 nucleotides read TGTGCCAGCAGCCAGGGACTGAATGAGCAGTTCTTC. It encodes CASSQGLNEQFF.

The chain links TRBV10-2 to TRBJ2-4; maybe TRBD2 (5 bases). CDR1 is WSHSY, CDR2 SAAADI, per germline. V lost 6 bases, J lost 9 bases, and 21 bases lay in between. This CDR3 contains 15 residues. The CDR3 spells CASRDDGGTRTIQYF. Here the CDR3 DNA reads TGCGCCAGCAGGGACGATGGAGGCACTAGAACCATTCAGTACTTC.

This chain uses TRBV7-2 with TRBJ2-4; TRBD2 matches at 10 bases. Trimming at V came to 3 bases and at J to 0 bases, leaving 2 bases not matched to a gene. The CDR3 has 16 amino acids. CDR1 and CDR2 from the germline V gene are SGHTA and FQGNSA. The CDR3 reads CASSFLAGVAKNIQYF. CDR3 in DNA: TGTGCCAGCAGCTTCCTAGCGGGAGTAGCCAAAAACATTCAGTACTTC.

This sequence joins TRBV11-2 and TRBJ1-4; D might be TRBD1 (5 bases). V was clipped by 0 bases and J by 2 bases, with 7 bases between them. This CDR3 has 15 amino acids. The germline gives CDR1 SGHAT, CDR2 FQNNGV. CDR3 coding DNA: TGTGCCAGCAGCTTAGATGGGGGGACTAATGAAAAACTGTTTTTT. This translates into CASSLDGGTNEKLFF.

With regard to this clone: Additional DNA sequences in this sample encode the identical CDR3. This chain joins TRBV11-2 and TRBJ2-7, with D possibly TRBD2 on 6 matching bases. The length of the CDR3 is 12 residues. Trimming took 1 base from V and 7 from J, leaving 8 bases between them. CDR1 is SGHAT and CDR2 is FQNNGV in the germline V gene. CDR3 amino acids: CASSLGAGEQYF. DNA for the CDR3: TGTGCCAGCAGCTTAGGGGCGGGAGAGCAGTACTTC.

The chain joins TRBV5-1 to TRBJ2-2, with TRBD1 matching over 8 bases. Trimming took 3 bases from V and 5 from J; bases not matched to a gene: 6. This CDR3 is built from 15 residues. Germline V lookup: CDR1 SGHRS, CDR2 YFSETQ. CDR3 sequence (DNA): TGCGCCAGCAGCTCCGGACAGGGTGGAACCGGGGAGCTGTTTTTT. Translated: CASSSGQGGTGELFF.

This rearrangement joins TRBV15 to TRBJ1-3; 9 nucleotides match TRBD1. Per the germline V gene, CDR1 is LNHNV and CDR2 is YYDKDF (reference sequence). V lost 0 bases and J lost 4; bases outside the gene matches: 4. The CDR3 covers 16 residues. The CDR3 loop is CATSRDYTGGGNTIYF. DNA for the CDR3: TGTGCCACCAGCAGAGATTACACAGGGGGCGGAAACACCATATATTTT.

The chain links TRBV7-8 to TRBJ2-2; D might be TRBD2 (5 bases). Germline loops: CDR1 SGHVS, CDR2 FQNEAQ. CDR3 length: 16 amino acids. With 5 bases removed from V and 2 bases from J, the gap between germline ends came to 15 bases. The CDR3 here is CASSRSGLLNTGELFF. DNA of the CDR3: TGTGCCAGCAGCAGGTCAGGACTGCTCAACACCGGGGAGCTGTTTTTT.

The chain's CDR3 is CSPRIQETQYF. CDR3 DNA: TGCAGTCCCAGGATACAAGAGACCCAGTACTTC. V gene TRBV20-1 combines with J gene TRBJ2-5; no clear D gene. Germline CDR1 reads DFQATT; CDR2 reads SNEGSKA (reference sequence). The CDR3 length is 11 residues. V lost 8 bases and J 2 bases, leaving 9 bases between the germline ends.

The chain employs TRBV27 and TRBJ1-6, with TRBD1 matching over 7 bases. Germline values: CDR1 MNHEY, CDR2 SMNVEV (reference sequence). The trim removed 3 bases at V and 6 bases at J, leaving 2 bases unmatched. CDR3 length: 14 residues. For the CDR3, the DNA is TGTGCCAGCAGTTTGCGGGACAGTAATTCACCCCTCCACTTT. This translates into CASSLRDSNSPLHF.

This chain connects TRBV6-1 to TRBJ1-2; TRBD1 agrees at 10 bases. Trimming took 6 bases from V and 1 from J; bases not matched to a gene: 5. The CDR3 sequence is 15 residues long. Germline lookup yields CDR1 MNHNS and CDR2 SASEGT. DNA for the CDR3: TGTGCCAGCAGCCCCGGACAGGGGGGTAACTATGGCTACACCTTC. Residues: CASSPGQGGNYGYTF.

This clone was picked up one time. This chain links TRBV4-3 with TRBJ1-2; weak D call: TRBD1 (6 bases). Germline CDR1 is LGHNA and CDR2 is YSLEER. With 1 base removed from V and 0 bases from J, the gap between germline ends came to 9 bases. The CDR3 consists of 15 residues. CDR3 protein: CASSQVDRPNYGYTF. In DNA, the CDR3 is TGCGCCAGCAGCCAAGTGGACAGACCTAACTATGGCTACACCTTC.

This clone is a singleton in its sample. The genes are TRBV6-5 and TRBJ2-1; unclear D gene. The V end was cut by 6 bases, the J end by 5 bases, with 14 bases between. Germline CDR1 and CDR2: MNHEY and SVGAGI. The CDR3 contains 14 residues. The CDR3 sequence: CASRFGKTNNEQFF. The CDR3 region has the DNA TGTGCCAGCAGATTTGGCAAAACGAACAATGAGCAGTTCTTC.

The chain combines TRBV4-2 with TRBJ2-3, with TRBD2 matching 16 bases. Germline V gives CDR1 LGHNA, CDR2 YNFKEQ. V gave up 4 bases and J gave up 0 bases; unmatched junction bases: 10. The CDR3 is 20 amino acids. Here the CDR3 DNA reads TGTGCCAGCAGCCTGGGACTAGCGGGAGGGCAGGAGGTTAGCACAGATACGCAGTATTTT. The encoded protein is CASSLGLAGGQEVSTDTQYF.

J is TRBJ1-5 and V is TRBV18, with 10 bases identical to TRBD1. The CDR3 has 16 residues. Trimming cost V 3 bases and J 5 bases; bases outside gene matches: 7. CDR1 KGHSH and CDR2 LQKENI come from the germline V gene. CDR3 coding DNA: TGTGCCAGCTCACCGACCGGGACAGGGGCTTATCAGCCCCAGCATTTT. Translated, it gives CASSPTGTGAYQPQHF. The full variable domain, with the rest looked up from reference TRBV18 and TRBJ1-5, is NAGVMQNPRHLVRRRGQEARLRCSPMKGHSHVYWYRQLPEEGLKFMVYLQKENIIDESGMPKERFSAEFPKEGPSILRIQQVVRGDSAAYFCASSPTGTGAYQPQHFGDGTRLSIL.

This sequence joins TRBV29-1 and TRBJ2-7, with TRBD1 matching over 7 bases. The CDR3 runs 12 residues. Germline V gene data show CDR1 as SQVTM and CDR2 as ANQGSEA. V trimming: 6 bases; J trimming: 2 bases; junction bases outside the gene matches: 4. In DNA, the CDR3 is TGCAGCGTGGGACAGCCGCCCTACGAGCAGTACTTC. Its protein product is CSVGQPPYEQYF.

CDR3 sequence: CASTKDVQGGRETQYF. CDR3 in DNA: TGTGCCAGCACCAAAGATGTGCAGGGGGGTAGAGAGACCCAGTACTTC. The V and J genes are TRBV7-9 and TRBJ2-5, with TRBD1 as a possible D gene (7 bases). Germline V lookup: CDR1 SEHNR, CDR2 FQNEAQ (reference sequence). V lost 7 bases, J lost 4 bases, and 22 bases lay in between. This CDR3 is built from 16 residues.

V gene TRBV2 combines with J gene TRBJ2-3, with a weak D call TRBD2 (6 bases). The germline CDR1 and CDR2 sequences are SNHLY and FYNNEI. Deletions cut 5 bases from V and 4 bases from J, with 13 bases between. The CDR3 covers 14 residues. CDR3 nucleotides: TGTGCCAGCAGTCGGGACTCCCTGCCAGATACGCAGTATTTT. Its translation: CASSRDSLPDTQYF.

CDR3 nucleotide sequence: TGCAGCGCTAGCCCTGGACAGGGCTTTGAAGCTTTCTTT. It is translated as CSASPGQGFEAFF. The genes are TRBV29-1 and TRBJ1-1; 8 bases map to TRBD1. Germline lookup yields CDR1 SQVTM and CDR2 ANQGSEA. The V gene end was trimmed by 7 bases and the J gene end by 7 bases; junction bases not matched to a gene: 11. This CDR3 is built from 13 residues.

This clone occurred once. The rearrangement links TRBV19 to TRBJ2-2, with 12 bases aligning to TRBD2. The J segment lost 7 bases and the V segment lost 3 bases, leaving 6 bases of the junction unmatched. CDR1 and CDR2 from the germline V gene are LNHDA and SQIVND (reference sequence). This CDR3 comprises 16 residues. In nucleotides, the CDR3 is TGTGCCAGTAGTATGGTTCTAGCGGGAGGGCGCGGGGAGCTGTTTTTT. Protein: CASSMVLAGGRGELFF.